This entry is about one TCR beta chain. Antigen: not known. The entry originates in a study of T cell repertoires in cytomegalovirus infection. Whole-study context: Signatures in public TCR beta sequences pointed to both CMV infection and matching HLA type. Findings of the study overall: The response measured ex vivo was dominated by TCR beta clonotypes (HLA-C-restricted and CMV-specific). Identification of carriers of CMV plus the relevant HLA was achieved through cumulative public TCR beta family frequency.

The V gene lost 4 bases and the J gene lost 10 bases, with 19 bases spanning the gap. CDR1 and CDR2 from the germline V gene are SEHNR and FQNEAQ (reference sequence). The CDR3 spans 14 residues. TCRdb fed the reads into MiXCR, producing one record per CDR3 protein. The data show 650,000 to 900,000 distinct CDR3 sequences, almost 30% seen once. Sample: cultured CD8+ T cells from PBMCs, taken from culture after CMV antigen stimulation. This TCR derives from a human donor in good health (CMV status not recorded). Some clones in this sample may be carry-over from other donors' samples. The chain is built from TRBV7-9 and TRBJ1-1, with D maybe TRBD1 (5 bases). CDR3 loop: CASSYPTDWDAAFF. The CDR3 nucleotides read TGTGCCAGCAGCTACCCGACCGACTGGGACGCAGCTTTCTTT. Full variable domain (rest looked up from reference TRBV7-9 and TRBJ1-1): DTGVSQNPRHKITKRGQNVTFRCDPISEHNRLYWYRQTLGQGPEFLTYFQNEAQLEKSRLLSDRFSAERPKGSFSTLEIQRTEQGDSAMYLCASSYPTDWDAAFFGQGTRLTVV.